This entry concerns a single T cell receptor beta chain. Its antigen is undetermined. This entry belongs to a study of long-term antiretroviral therapy in people with HIV. For the study at large: The 2015 immediate-ART recommendation was preceded by the earliest samples by about a decade. Study results and caveats: Repertoires with HIV possessed tighter CDR3 length spans than those of controls.

CDR1 and CDR2 from the germline V gene are SGHTA and FQGTGA. The CDR3 length is 12 residues. Trimming removed 4 bases from V and 9 bases from J, with 10 bases in between. With survey level as its setting, the immunoSEQ assay was v3.0. Measured with immunoSEQ multiplex PCR; TCRdb has only the in-frame clones, and not every one. This sample has 25,000 to 35,000 clones, with more than 60% found just once. The sequencing used unsorted PBMCs, collected 3.1 years after starting antiretroviral therapy. The rearrangement uses TRBV7-3 and TRBJ2-1; possible D gene TRBD1, 5 bases. The source is a woman in her forties or fifties with HIV. Here the CDR3 DNA reads TGTGCCAGCAGCTCAAAGGGGTCTGAGCAGTTCTTC. It is translated as CASSSKGSEQFF.